This is a list of T cell receptor beta chains from one sample in a study of blood T cell repertoires in COVID-19. TCRdb's copy holds only in-frame clones and misses some; the assay was immunoSEQ multiplex PCR. The sample records roughly 220,000 clones, around 89% being singletons. Sequencing used PBMCs or T cells enriched from blood (not recorded which). The receptors were sampled from a young woman in a cohort exposed to, infected with or recovered from COVID-19 (not recorded which). The CDR3 runs from the conserved cysteine through the conserved F or W. Fields, in order: D gene, V gene, clone size, J gene, CDR3 DNA, CDR3 protein. D genes are given only for firm matches. Clone size is not always given. Where it is, it says once, few, many or a class for expanded clones.

TRBD2	TRBV5-6	once	TRBJ2-2	TGTGCCAGCAGCTTGGTAGCGGGGGCGAACACCGGGGAGCTGTTTTTT	CASSLVAGANTGELFF
TRBD2	TRBV18	-	TRBJ2-1	TGTGCCAGCTCACCCAACAGCGGGAGTGGCTACAATGAGCAGTTCTTC	CASSPNSGSGYNEQFF
TRBD2	TRBV14	-	TRBJ2-7	TGTGCCAGCAGCCAAGTGGGGAGGGGTCGACCAGGCGAGCAGTACTTC	CASSQVGRGRPGEQYF
TRBD2	TRBV28	-	TRBJ2-1	TGTGCCAGCAGTAACGGACTAGCGGGGGAAGGGGAGCAGTTCTTC	CASSNGLAGEGEQFF
TRBD2	TRBV6-5	-	TRBJ2-7	TGTGCCAGCAGGGCTACTAGCGGGAGTGCCTACGAGCAGTACTTC	CASRATSGSAYEQYF
TRBD1	TRBV30	-	TRBJ1-6	TGTGCCTGGGCCGGGACAGGGCATTCACCCCTCCACTTT	CAWAGTGHSPLHF
-	TRBV11-1	-	TRBJ2-1	TGTGCCAGCAGCGGAGAGGAGAACTCCTACAATGAGCAGTTCTTC	CASSGEENSYNEQFF
TRBD1	TRBV19	-	TRBJ2-6	TGTGCCAGTAGCGACCGGGACAGGGGTTCGTCTGGGGCCAACGTCCTGACTTTC	CASSDRDRGSSGANVLTF
TRBD2	TRBV6-4	-	TRBJ2-1	TGTGCCAGCAGTGTTACTAGCGGGCTTTACAATGAGCAGTTCTTC	CASSVTSGLYNEQFF
TRBD2	TRBV7-8	-	TRBJ2-2	TGTGCCAGCAGCTTTGGACTAGCGATGGAGGCCGGGGAGCTGTTTTTT	CASSFGLAMEAGELFF
-	TRBV10-3	-	TRBJ1-6	TGTGCCATCCGAGCGTCGGATTCACCCCTCCACTTT	CAIRASDSPLHF
TRBD1	TRBV6-5	-	TRBJ1-5	TGTGCCAGCATACAACAGGGGGACGGTCAGCCCCAGCATTTT	CASIQQGDGQPQHF
-	TRBV6-5	-	TRBJ1-1	TGTGCCAGCAGTTACGGAAGGGGAGGGGACACTGAAGCTTTCTTT	CASSYGRGGDTEAFF
TRBD1	TRBV5-4	-	TRBJ2-2	TGTGCCAGCAGCTTCGAAATAGTAGGGACAGGGGCCACCGGGGAGCTGTTTTTT	CASSFEIVGTGATGELFF
-	TRBV5-1	once	TRBJ2-3	TGCGCCAGCAGCCGAGGCAGCGGACGCACAGATACGCAGTATTTT	CASSRGSGRTDTQYF
-	TRBV19	-	TRBJ2-6	TGTGCCACCAGGACGGGACACACGGCGGGGGCCAACGTCCTGACTTTC	CATRTGHTAGANVLTF
-	TRBV19	-	TRBJ2-2	TGTGCCAGTAGGAAACTTTTGAACACCGGGGAGCTGTTTTTT	CASRKLLNTGELFF
-	TRBV18	-	TRBJ1-2	TGTGCCAGCTCACCACCTTCTACATCAGGGGTTGGTTCCTATGGCTACACCTTC	CASSPPSTSGVGSYGYTF
-	TRBV28	-	TRBJ2-5	TGTGCCAGCAGTTCCCCGGGTCAGACCCAGTACTTC	CASSSPGQTQYF
TRBD1	TRBV12-5	once	TRBJ2-3	TGTGCTAGTGGTCGGGACAGAGCTAGCACAGATACGCAGTATTTT	CASGRDRASTDTQYF
-	TRBV9	-	TRBJ1-1	TGTGCCAGCAGCGCCTCGGACACTGAAGCTTTCTTT	CASSASDTEAFF
-	TRBV2	-	TRBJ1-6	TGTGCCAGCAAATCGGCGGGTTATGGGGGCTTTTATAATTCACCCCTCCACTTT	CASKSAGYGGFYNSPLHF
TRBD2	TRBV19	-	TRBJ2-3	TGTGCCAGTAGGAGCGGGGTAAGCACAGATACGCAGTATTTT	CASRSGVSTDTQYF
-	TRBV7-3	once	TRBJ1-5	TGTGCCCACTGGGGGGGCTGGGGGCCCCAGCATTTT	CAHWGGWGPQHF
-	TRBV24-1	-	TRBJ1-5	TGTGCCACCAGTGATGCGGCAGGGAATCAGCCCCAGCATTTT	CATSDAAGNQPQHF
-	TRBV25-1	-	TRBJ1-1	TGTGCCAGCAGTGGTAAGGGGTTCCTGAACACTGAAGCTTTCTTT	CASSGKGFLNTEAFF
-	TRBV19	-	TRBJ1-2	TGTGCCAGTAGTCCCGGGGATTTCTATGGCTACACCTTC	CASSPGDFYGYTF
-	TRBV7-2	-	TRBJ1-1	TGTGCCAGCAGCTTTATCCAGGGCACTGAAGCTTTCTTT	CASSFIQGTEAFF
-	TRBV9	once	TRBJ1-3	TGTGCCAGCAGCGTAGGAGGGGGAACTGGAAACACCATATATTTT	CASSVGGGTGNTIYF
-	TRBV4-1	-	TRBJ1-2	TGCGCCAGCAGCCAAGATCATGCGAACTATGGCTACACCTTC	CASSQDHANYGYTF
-	TRBV9	-	TRBJ2-1	TGTGCCAGCAGCCGGGGAGCCGACAATGAGCAGTTCTTC	CASSRGADNEQFF
-	TRBV7-8	-	TRBJ1-6	TGTGCCAGCAGCCTTGACTGGTATAATTCACCCCTCCACTTT	CASSLDWYNSPLHF
-	TRBV4-2	-	TRBJ1-4	TGTGCCAGCAGCCAAGAACGGGGAAAAAATGAAAAACTGTTTTTT	CASSQERGKNEKLFF
-	TRBV5-5	-	TRBJ2-2	TGTGCCAGCACTCAGGAGGGGAACACCGGGGAGCTGTTTTTT	CASTQEGNTGELFF
TRBD1	TRBV5-8	-	TRBJ2-1	TGTGCCAGCAGCTCGGGGGGAAAAACAGGGGGCGATGAGCAGTTCTTC	CASSSGGKTGGDEQFF
-	TRBV10-3	-	TRBJ1-1	TGTGCCATCAGTGAGCAAATGAACACTGAAGCTTTCTTT	CAISEQMNTEAFF
-	TRBV5-5	-	TRBJ1-1	TGTGCCAGCAGCCTAATCGACCAGGGGAACACTGAAGCTTTCTTT	CASSLIDQGNTEAFF
-	TRBV11-2	once	TRBJ1-2	TGTGCCAGCAGCACGACCGGGGAAAGCTATGGCTACACCTTC	CASSTTGESYGYTF
-	TRBV5-1	-	TRBJ2-7	TGCGCCAGCAGCTTGGTTTCTAACGCCGGCAGGAAATTCTACGAGCAGTACTTC	CASSLVSNAGRKFYEQYF
-	TRBV2	-	TRBJ1-2	TGTGCCAGCAGTGGTGAACAGGCTGGGCATGGCTACACCTTC	CASSGEQAGHGYTF
-	TRBV4-1	-	TRBJ1-1	TGCGCCAGCAGCCAAGCCCAAGGACAGAGGAACACTGAAGCTTTCTTT	CASSQAQGQRNTEAFF
-	TRBV7-8	-	TRBJ1-5	TGTGCCAGCAGCTCCGACAGTAATCAGCCCCAGCATTTT	CASSSDSNQPQHF
TRBD1	TRBV30	once	TRBJ1-2	TGTGCCTGGAGTGTAGAGACAGGGCTTTCTAACTATGGCTACACCTTC	CAWSVETGLSNYGYTF
-	TRBV7-8	-	TRBJ1-2	TGTGCCAGCAGCTTAGATGGCAGGTCCCTTTATGGCTACACCTTC	CASSLDGRSLYGYTF
TRBD2	TRBV24-1	-	TRBJ2-5	TGTGCCACCAGTGATATGTCTAGCGGCCAAGAGACCCAGTACTTC	CATSDMSSGQETQYF
-	TRBV27	-	TRBJ1-2	-	CASSFGPGFGYTF